A single sample gave rise to the 21 T cell receptor beta chains below, sequenced in a study of T-cell reconstitution after alpha-beta-depleted transplantation in children. Unique molecular identifiers tagged the TCRbeta library. Each CDR3 protein is one row after TCRdb ran MiXCR on the PCR reads. The data show about 250,000 distinct CDR3 sequences, with more than 20% seen just once and about 5% held by the top ten. The material sequenced was PBMCs, mostly from graft donor cells, taken 360 days after TCRalphabeta/CD19-depleted stem cell transplant. The origin of the receptors is a female patient under 10 years old who had a stem cell transplant for congenital amegakaryocytic thrombocytopenia, so the T cells may come from the graft donor.

This clonotype was seen only a few times. The rearrangement joins TRBV30 to TRBJ2-3; 8 nucleotides match TRBD2. The junction had 2 bases not matched to a gene; V was cut back by 5 bases and J by 4 bases. This CDR3 region has 12 residues. The V gene's germline CDR1 is GTSNPN and CDR2 SVGIG (reference sequence). The CDR3 DNA follows: TGTGCCTGGGTGCGGGGGGCAGATACGCAGTATTTT. It specifies CAWVRGADTQYF.

The chain couples TRBV19 to TRBJ2-1; 10 bases fit TRBD2. The CDR3 runs 17 residues. The germline gives CDR1 LNHDA, CDR2 SQIVND (reference sequence). Losses at the gene ends were 3 bases for V and 8 bases for J; bases not matched to a gene: 13. The CDR3, as DNA: TGTGCCAGTAGTATGTGGCGCGAGGAGCGGGAGGGCCATGAGCAGTTCTTC. This encodes CASSMWREEREGHEQFF.

The chain uses TRBV29-1 and TRBJ1-4, with D hard to call. This CDR3 is built from 13 residues. The germline CDR1 and CDR2 sequences are SQVTM and ANQGSEA. Trimming stripped 4 bases from V and 5 bases from J, with 11 bases between. The CDR3 loop reads CSVGKLGNEKLFF. The CDR3 region has the DNA TGCAGCGTTGGAAAACTGGGAAATGAAAAACTGTTTTTT.

The J gene is TRBJ2-7, the V gene TRBV2, with unresolved D. The CDR3 extends over 13 amino acids. The V end was cut by 3 bases, the J end by 0 bases, with 6 bases between. Germline V gene sequence: CDR1 SNHLY, CDR2 FYNNEI. In nucleotides, the CDR3 is TGTGCCAGCAGTGACAGTTCCTCCTACGAGCAGTACTTC. Protein sequence: CASSDSSSYEQYF.

The chain recombines TRBV7-9 with TRBJ2-1, with TRBD2 identical over 7 bases. The CDR3 has 16 residues. Germline lookup yields CDR1 SEHNR and CDR2 FQNEAQ (reference sequence). V trimming: 5 bases; J trimming: 4 bases; junction bases outside the gene matches: 11. This CDR3 reads CASSPSAGVRYNEQFF. CDR3 sequence (DNA): TGTGCCAGCAGCCCTAGTGCGGGAGTAAGGTACAATGAGCAGTTCTTC. The variable domain in full, with the rest retrieved from reference TRBV7-9 and TRBJ2-1, is DTGVSQNPRHKITKRGQNVTFRCDPISEHNRLYWYRQTLGQGPEFLTYFQNEAQLEKSRLLSDRFSAERPKGSFSTLEIQRTEQGDSAMYLCASSPSAGVRYNEQFFGPGTRLTVL.

This clonotype turned up a few times. The chain employs TRBV20-1 and TRBJ2-2; D gene unclear. In germline, CDR1 is DFQATT, CDR2 SNEGSKA (reference sequence). V was pared by 7 bases and J by 0 bases, with 6 bases between. The CDR3 has 12 residues. The CDR3 DNA sequence: TGCAGTGGGGCCTCGAACACCGGGGAGCTGTTTTTT. Protein sequence: CSGASNTGELFF.

The chain combines TRBV5-1 with TRBJ2-1; TRBD2 matches at 12 bases. V dropped 4 bases and J dropped 4; count of bases not matched to a gene: 12. The germline CDR1 and CDR2 sequences are SGHRS and YFSETQ. The CDR3 runs 18 residues. DNA of the CDR3: TGCGCCAGCAGCAAAGGAAGACTAGCGGGAGTCGCATACAATGAGCAGTTCTTC. Translated: CASSKGRLAGVAYNEQFF.

This clonotype has only a few counts. The chain uses TRBV28 and TRBJ2-1, with a weak D call TRBD2 (5 bases). V was cut by 4 bases and J by 4 bases, with 14 bases left in between. This CDR3 is built from 15 residues. The germline V gene encodes CDR1 MDHEN and CDR2 SYDVKM. The CDR3 spells CASSSPARGYNEQFF. The DNA of the CDR3 is TGTGCCAGCAGTTCCCCGGCCCGAGGGTACAATGAGCAGTTCTTC.

This chain connects TRBV20-1 to TRBJ2-3; the D is unclear. The germline CDR1 and CDR2 sequences are DFQATT and SNEGSKA (reference sequence). The V end lost 1 base, the J end lost 2 bases, and 13 bases lay between the germline ends. The CDR3 totals 15 residues. CDR3: CSARVGKANTDTQYF. CDR3 nucleotide sequence: TGCAGTGCTAGAGTGGGTAAGGCCAACACAGATACGCAGTATTTT.

This clonotype was found once. J is TRBJ2-3 and V is TRBV20-1; weak D call: TRBD2 (7 bases). CDR1 and CDR2 from the germline V gene are DFQATT and SNEGSKA (reference sequence). Trimming took 1 base from V and 9 from J, leaving 11 bases between them. The CDR3 is 12 amino acids. The CDR3 nucleotides read TGCAGTGCTAGAGCTGGGGGGGCAACGCAGTATTTT. Its translation is CSARAGGATQYF.

This clonotype appeared a few times. The rearrangement links TRBV12-3 or TRBV12-4 to TRBJ1-1; TRBD1 aligns across 7 bases. Losses at the gene ends were 7 bases for V and 2 bases for J; bases not matched to a gene: 4. This CDR3 contains 13 residues. The CDR3 DNA reads TGTGCCAGCAAGGGGGCGTTTAACACTGAAGCTTTCTTT. Protein product: CASKGAFNTEAFF.

The chain recombines TRBV5-1 with TRBJ1-1, with a tentative D call TRBD1 (5 bases). The length of the CDR3 is 14 residues. Germline V CDR1 and CDR2: SGHRS, YFSETQ. V lost 1 base and J 3 bases, leaving 10 bases between the germline ends. The CDR3 DNA reads as TGCGCCAGCAGCTTGACACCGGGGGACACTGAAGCTTTCTTT. It specifies CASSLTPGDTEAFF. Filled out from reference TRBV5-1 and TRBJ1-1, the complete variable domain reads KAGVTQTPRYLIKTRGQQVTLSCSPISGHRSVSWYQQTPGQGLQFLFEYFSETQRNKGNFPGRFSGRQFSNSRSEMNVSTLELGDSALYLCASSLTPGDTEAFFGQGTRLTVV.

V is TRBV29-1 and J is TRBJ2-1; TRBD2 aligns across 7 bases. Unmatched junction bases numbered 6, after V lost 3 bases and J lost 4 bases. CDR3 length equals 14 residues. The germline CDR1 and CDR2 sequences are SQVTM and ANQGSEA. This CDR3 reads CSVDLPSGYNEQFF. The CDR3 DNA reads TGCAGCGTTGACCTCCCTAGCGGTTACAATGAGCAGTTCTTC.

The chain carries TRBV28 and TRBJ1-5; D is unclear. V lost 5 bases, J lost 0 bases, and 23 bases lay in between. There are 19 residues in the CDR3. Germline CDR1 reads MDHEN; CDR2 reads SYDVKM. The CDR3 DNA sequence: TGTGCCAGCAGTGCCTCATCGGTTGCAGAACGCTATAGCAATCAGCCCCAGCATTTT. Its translation is CASSASSVAERYSNQPQHF.

This clonotype was observed at least ten times. The chain is built from TRBV3-1 and TRBJ2-7, with 7 positions matching TRBD1. Per the germline V gene, CDR1 is LGHDT and CDR2 is YNNKEL (reference sequence). With V trimmed by 1 base and J by 4 bases, 10 bases remained unmatched. The CDR3 extends over 16 amino acids. The CDR3 sequence: CASSQGGVGGMYEQYF. CDR3 in DNA: TGTGCCAGCAGCCAAGGGGGTGTAGGGGGCATGTACGAGCAGTACTTC.

This clonotype has a handful of counts. This chain uses TRBV6-2 or TRBV6-3 with TRBJ2-3, with 7 bases lining up with TRBD2. V was pared by 8 bases and J by 2 bases, with 10 bases of the junction left unmatched. Germline CDR1 is MNHEY and CDR2 is SVGEGT. CDR3 size: 15 residues. The CDR3 nucleotides are TGTGCCAGCTCGACTGGGCGGGAGACCACAGATACGCAGTATTTT. It codes for CASSTGRETTDTQYF.

This clonotype was seen more than once but under ten times. This sequence joins TRBV28 and TRBJ1-2; 7 bases match TRBD1. The CDR3 length is 15 residues. In germline, CDR1 is MDHEN, CDR2 SYDVKM. V dropped 3 bases and J dropped 1; count of bases not matched to a gene: 5. CDR3: CASSLGQTLNYGYTF. The CDR3 coding sequence is TGTGCCAGCAGTTTGGGACAGACCCTTAACTATGGCTACACCTTC.

This clonotype appeared many times. V gene TRBV12-3 or TRBV12-4 combines with J gene TRBJ1-4; D is undetermined. The CDR3 has 13 amino acids. V shed 4 bases and J shed 3 bases, with 6 bases lying between them. This CDR3 is CASSSGSNEKLFF. CDR3 nucleotide sequence: TGTGCCAGCAGTTCGGGATCTAATGAAAAACTGTTTTTT.

This chain links TRBV3-1 with TRBJ2-7, with 7 bases aligning to TRBD2. The CDR3 is 15 residues long. Germline trimming cut 0 bases from V and 4 bases from J; bases unmatched to any gene: 6. Germline V gives CDR1 LGHDT, CDR2 YNNKEL (reference sequence). The CDR3 here is CASSQEGGREYEQYF. DNA for the CDR3: TGTGCCAGCAGCCAAGAAGGAGGGAGGGAGTACGAGCAGTACTTC.

J is TRBJ1-1 and V is TRBV12-3 or TRBV12-4; 7 nucleotides match TRBD1. V shed 6 bases, J shed 3 bases, and the junction held 4 bases outside the gene matches. The CDR3 is made up of 13 amino acids. CDR3 in DNA: TGTGCCAGCAGCCCGACAGGGTACACTGAAGCTTTCTTT. It specifies CASSPTGYTEAFF.

This clonotype was seen a handful of times. The chain employs TRBV4-2 and TRBJ2-1; D possibly matches TRBD1 or TRBD2 (5 bases each). This CDR3 has 16 amino acids. With 3 bases removed from V and 7 bases from J, the gap between germline ends came to 19 bases. Germline V gene lookup returns CDR1 LGHNA and CDR2 YNFKEQ. The CDR3 nucleotides are TGTGCCAGCAGCCATGCCGGGACCTCTAGACAGAATGAGCAGTTCTTC. It translates to CASSHAGTSRQNEQFF.